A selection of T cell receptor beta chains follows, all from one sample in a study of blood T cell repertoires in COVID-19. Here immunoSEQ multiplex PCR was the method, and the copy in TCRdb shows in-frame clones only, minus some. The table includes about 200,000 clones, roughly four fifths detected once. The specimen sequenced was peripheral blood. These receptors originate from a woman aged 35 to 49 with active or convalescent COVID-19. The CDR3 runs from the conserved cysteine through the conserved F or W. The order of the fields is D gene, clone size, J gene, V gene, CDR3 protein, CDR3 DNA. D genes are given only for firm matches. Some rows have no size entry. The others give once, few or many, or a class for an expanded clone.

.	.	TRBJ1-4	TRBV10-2	CASSVENEKLFF	TGCGCCAGCAGTGTGGAGAATGAAAAACTGTTTTTT
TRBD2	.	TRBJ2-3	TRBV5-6	CASSFRLAGPDTQYF	TGTGCCAGCAGCTTCCGACTAGCGGGGCCAGATACGCAGTATTTT
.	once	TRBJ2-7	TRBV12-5	CASGLAQGLSYEQYF	TGTGCTAGTGGTTTGGCCCAGGGACTCTCCTACGAGCAGTACTTC
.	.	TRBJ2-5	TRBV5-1	CASRSVARGRETQYF	TGCGCCAGCAGATCCGTTGCTAGGGGGAGAGAGACCCAGTACTTC
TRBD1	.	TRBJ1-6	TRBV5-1	CASSLTGGNSPLHF	TGCGCCAGCAGCTTGACAGGGGGCAACTCACCCCTCCACTTT
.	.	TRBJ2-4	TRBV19	CASSLRPGTQVPLAKNIQYF	TGTGCCAGTAGTCTCCGCCCAGGGACACAGGTCCCCCTAGCCAAAAACATTCAGTACTTC
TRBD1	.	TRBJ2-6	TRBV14	CASSRDRGRGANVLTF	TGTGCCAGCAGCCGAGACAGGGGGCGTGGGGCCAACGTCCTGACTTTC
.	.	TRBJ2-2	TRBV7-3	CASSFHYGGELFF	TGTGCCAGCAGCTTTCACTACGGCGGGGAGCTGTTTTTT
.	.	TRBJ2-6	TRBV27	CASSLSIADLSGANVLTF	TGTGCCAGCAGTTTATCGATAGCGGACCTTTCTGGGGCCAACGTCCTGACTTTC
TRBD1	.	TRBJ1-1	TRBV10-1	CAGWDRGTEAFF	TGCGCCGGCTGGGACAGGGGCACTGAAGCTTTCTTT
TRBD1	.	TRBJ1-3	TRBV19	CASILGQGFGNTIYF	TGTGCCAGTATATTGGGACAGGGATTCGGAAACACCATATATTTT
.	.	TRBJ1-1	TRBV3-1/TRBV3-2	CASSQPGGEAFF	TGTGCCAGCAGCCAACCTGGGGGCGAAGCTTTCTTT
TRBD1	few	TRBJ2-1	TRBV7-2	CASSLGGTGGSYNEQFF	TGTGCCAGCAGCTTAGGCGGGACAGGGGGATCCTACAATGAGCAGTTCTTC
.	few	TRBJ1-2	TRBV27	CASSLRGWGYTF	TGTGCCAGCAGTTTAAGGGGATGGGGCTACACCTTC
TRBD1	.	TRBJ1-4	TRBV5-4	CASSVGQGNEKLFF	TGTGCCAGCAGCGTGGGACAGGGGAATGAAAAACTGTTTTTT
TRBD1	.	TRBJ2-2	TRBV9	CASSVRGHPNTGELFF	TGTGCCAGCAGCGTAAGGGGGCACCCGAACACCGGGGAGCTGTTTTTT
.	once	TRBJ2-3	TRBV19	CASSIQAPTDTQYF	TGTGCCAGTAGTATTCAGGCGCCGACAGATACGCAGTATTTT
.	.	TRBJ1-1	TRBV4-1	CASSQDLTMNTEAFF	TGCGCCAGCAGCCAAGATCTGACTATGAACACTGAAGCTTTCTTT
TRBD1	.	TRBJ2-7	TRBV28	CASPPTDRGINEQYF	TGTGCCAGTCCTCCGACGGACAGGGGGATAAACGAGCAGTACTTC
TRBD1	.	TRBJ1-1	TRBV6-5	CASTGQGNTEAFF	TGTGCCAGCACCGGACAGGGGAACACTGAAGCTTTCTTT
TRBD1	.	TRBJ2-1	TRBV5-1	CASSFGNRGQSYNEQFF	TGCGCCAGCAGCTTTGGAAACAGGGGGCAGTCCTACAATGAGCAGTTCTTC
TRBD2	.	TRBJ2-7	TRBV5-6	CASSPGLAETYEQYF	TGTGCCAGCAGCCCGGGACTAGCGGAAACCTACGAGCAGTACTTC
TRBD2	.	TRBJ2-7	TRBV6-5	CASRRLAEGSYEQYF	TGTGCCAGCAGGCGACTAGCGGAGGGCTCCTACGAGCAGTACTTC
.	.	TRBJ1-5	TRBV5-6	CASSLVGAHQPQHF	TGTGCCAGCAGCTTGGTGGGGGCCCATCAGCCCCAGCATTTT
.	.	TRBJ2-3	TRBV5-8	CASLTPLRVAKGTDTQYF	TGTGCCAGCCTCACACCTCTACGGGTCGCTAAGGGCACAGATACGCAGTATTTT
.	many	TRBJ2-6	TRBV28	CASSFLGISSGAANVLTF	TGTGCCAGCAGTTTTTTGGGGATATCATCTGGGGCGGCCAACGTCCTGACTTTC
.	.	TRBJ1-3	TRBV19	CASSPFQTSGNTIYF	TGTGCCAGTAGCCCATTCCAGACTTCTGGAAACACCATATATTTT
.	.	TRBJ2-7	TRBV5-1	CASSLAPVYEQYF	TGCGCCAGCAGCTTGGCCCCGGTCTACGAGCAGTACTTC
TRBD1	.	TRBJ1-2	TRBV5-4	CASSLDGQGADGYTF	TGTGCCAGCAGCTTGGATGGCCAGGGGGCGGATGGCTACACCTTC
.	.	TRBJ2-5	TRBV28	CASSPPRTASETQYF	TGTGCCAGCAGCCCGCCTCGGACAGCCAGCGAGACCCAGTACTTC
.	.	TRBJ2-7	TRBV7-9	CASSPIEDYEQYF	TGTGCCAGCAGCCCTATAGAAGATTACGAGCAGTACTTC
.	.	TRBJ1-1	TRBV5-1	CASSFRTAQNTEAFF	TGCGCCAGCAGCTTCCGGACAGCCCAGAACACTGAAGCTTTCTTT
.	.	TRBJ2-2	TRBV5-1	CASSLQTGGVTGELFF	TGCGCCAGCAGCCTTCAGACAGGTGGGGTCACCGGGGAGCTGTTTTTT
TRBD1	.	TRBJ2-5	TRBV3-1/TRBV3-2	CASSRESRGPSETQYF	TGTGCCAGCAGCCGAGAGAGTAGGGGGCCGTCAGAGACCCAGTACTTC
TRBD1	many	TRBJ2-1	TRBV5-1	CASSRTGQGAWDEQFF	TGCGCCAGCAGCCGGACGGGACAGGGGGCGTGGGATGAGCAGTTCTTC
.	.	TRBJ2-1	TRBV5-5	CASNINLAENNEQFF	TGTGCCAGCAACATAAACCTGGCGGAGAACAATGAGCAGTTCTTC
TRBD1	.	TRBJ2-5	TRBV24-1	CATSDFNRGEETQYF	TGTGCCACCAGTGATTTCAACAGGGGGGAAGAGACCCAGTACTTC
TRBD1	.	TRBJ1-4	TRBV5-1	CASSRGQGASDEKLFF	TGCGCCAGCAGCAGGGGACAGGGGGCATCGGATGAAAAACTGTTTTTT
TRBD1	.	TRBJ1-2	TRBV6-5	CASRPDRGYGYTF	TGTGCCAGCAGACCCGACAGGGGATATGGCTACACCTTC
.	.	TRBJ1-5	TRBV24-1	CATSDPAGGSNQPQHF	TGTGCCACCAGTGACCCCGCCGGGGGGAGCAATCAGCCCCAGCATTTT
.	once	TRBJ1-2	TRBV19	CASSIIGVKNYGYTF	TGTGCCAGTAGTATTATAGGGGTGAAGAACTATGGCTACACCTTC
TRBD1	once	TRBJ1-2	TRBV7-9	CASSSRDRASNYGYTF	TGTGCCAGCAGCTCAAGGGACAGGGCATCTAACTATGGCTACACCTTC
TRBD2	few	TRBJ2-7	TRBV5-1	CASSLSGSRSEQYF	TGCGCCAGCAGCCTTAGCGGGAGTCGATCCGAGCAGTACTTC